This T cell receptor (beta chain) was recovered during a study of OX40 agonist ivuxolimab in advanced cancers. Whole-study context: Prior checkpoint blockade (anti-PD-1, anti-PD-L1 or anti-CTLA-4) was permitted; approximately 40% had it. Three patients responded partially, comprising one with hepatocellular carcinoma and two with cutaneous melanoma. Whole-study findings and limits: Among T cells, CD8+ cells averaged more expanded clones than CD4+ cells.

Germline CDR1 is WSHSY and CDR2 is SAAADI. After removal of 6 bases from V and 4 bases from J, the junction contained 10 bases not matched to a gene. The CDR3 contains 15 residues. For this clone: Its cognate antigen is unknown.

Measured with immunoSEQ multiplex PCR; TCRdb has only the in-frame clones, and not every one. Of some 86,000 clones listed, about 85% are singletons. The chain employs TRBV10-2 and TRBJ2-5, with TRBD1 matching 8 bases. The sample in question was CD4+ or CD8+ T cells sorted from blood, obtained in a trial of the OX40 agonist ivuxolimab. This clonotype was obtained from an adult with an advanced solid tumor such as melanoma, head and neck, liver or kidney cancer. The CDR3 reads CASRIDRGEGETQYF. CDR3 DNA: TGCGCCAGCAGGATCGACAGGGGAGAAGGAGAGACCCAGTACTTC.